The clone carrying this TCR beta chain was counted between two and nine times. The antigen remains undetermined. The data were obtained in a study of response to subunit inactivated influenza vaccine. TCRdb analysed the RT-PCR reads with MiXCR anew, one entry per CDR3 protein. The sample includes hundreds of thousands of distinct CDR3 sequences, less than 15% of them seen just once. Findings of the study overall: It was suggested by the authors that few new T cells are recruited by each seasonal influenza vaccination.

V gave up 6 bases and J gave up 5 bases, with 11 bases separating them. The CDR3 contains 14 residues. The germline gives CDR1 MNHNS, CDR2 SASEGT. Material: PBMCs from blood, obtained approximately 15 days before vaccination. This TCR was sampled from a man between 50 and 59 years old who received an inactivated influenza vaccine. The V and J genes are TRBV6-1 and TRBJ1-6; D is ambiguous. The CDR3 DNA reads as TGTGCCAGCAGCCTTTTGGAAGATAATTCACCCCTCCACTTT. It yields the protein CASSLLEDNSPLHF.